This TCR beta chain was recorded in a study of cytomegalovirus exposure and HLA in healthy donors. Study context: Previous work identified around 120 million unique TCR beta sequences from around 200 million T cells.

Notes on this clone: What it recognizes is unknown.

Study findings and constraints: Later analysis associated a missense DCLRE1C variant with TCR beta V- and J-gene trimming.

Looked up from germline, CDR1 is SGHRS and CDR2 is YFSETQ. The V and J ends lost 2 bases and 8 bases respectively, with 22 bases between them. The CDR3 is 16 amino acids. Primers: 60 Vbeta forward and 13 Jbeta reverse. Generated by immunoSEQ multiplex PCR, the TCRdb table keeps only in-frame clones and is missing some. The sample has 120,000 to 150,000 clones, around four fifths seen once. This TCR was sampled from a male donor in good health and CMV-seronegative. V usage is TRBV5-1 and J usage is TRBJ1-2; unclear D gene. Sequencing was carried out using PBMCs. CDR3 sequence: CASSLRTGGLVGGYTF. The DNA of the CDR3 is TGCGCCAGCAGCTTACGGACGGGTGGACTGGTCGGAGGCTACACCTTC.